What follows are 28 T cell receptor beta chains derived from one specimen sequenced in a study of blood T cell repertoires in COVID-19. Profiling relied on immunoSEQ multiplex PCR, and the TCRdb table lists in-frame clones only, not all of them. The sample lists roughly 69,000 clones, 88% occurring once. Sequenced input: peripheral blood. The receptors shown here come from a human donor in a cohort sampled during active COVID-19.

As DNA, the CDR3 is TGTGCCAGCAGCGTAGCCAGGACAGGTTCTGGAAACACCATATATTTT. It yields the protein CASSVARTGSGNTIYF. The chain has TRBV9 and TRBJ1-3, with 7 bases aligning to TRBD1. This CDR3 has 16 amino acids. J was trimmed by 1 base and V by 0 bases; bases with no gene match: 4. Germline assignment: CDR1 SGDLS and CDR2 YYNGEE.

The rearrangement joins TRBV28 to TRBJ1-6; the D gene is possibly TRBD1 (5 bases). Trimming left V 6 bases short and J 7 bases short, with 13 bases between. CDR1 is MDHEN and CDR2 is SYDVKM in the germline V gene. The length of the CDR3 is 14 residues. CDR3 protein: CASRSTAFNSPLHF. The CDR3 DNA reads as TGTGCCAGCAGGTCGACAGCTTTCAATTCACCCCTCCACTTT. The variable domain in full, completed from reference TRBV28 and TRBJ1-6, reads DVKVTQSSRYLVKRTGEKVFLECVQDMDHENMFWYRQDPGLGLRLIYFSYDVKMKEKGDIPEGYSVSREKKERFSLILESASTNQTSMYLCASRSTAFNSPLHFGNGTRLTVT.

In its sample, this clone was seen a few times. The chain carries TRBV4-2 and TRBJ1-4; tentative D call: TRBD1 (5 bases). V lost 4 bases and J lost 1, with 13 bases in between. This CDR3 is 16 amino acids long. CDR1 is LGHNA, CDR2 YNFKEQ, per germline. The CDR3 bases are TGTGCCAGCAGCCCAGGGAGGGAGGGAACTAATGAAAAACTGTTTTTT. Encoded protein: CASSPGREGTNEKLFF.

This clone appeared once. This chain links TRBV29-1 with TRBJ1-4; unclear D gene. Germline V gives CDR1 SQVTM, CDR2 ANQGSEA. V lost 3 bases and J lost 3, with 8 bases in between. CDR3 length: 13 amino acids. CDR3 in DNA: TGCAGCGTTGAGCCCAGCGCTAATGAAAAACTGTTTTTT. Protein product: CSVEPSANEKLFF.

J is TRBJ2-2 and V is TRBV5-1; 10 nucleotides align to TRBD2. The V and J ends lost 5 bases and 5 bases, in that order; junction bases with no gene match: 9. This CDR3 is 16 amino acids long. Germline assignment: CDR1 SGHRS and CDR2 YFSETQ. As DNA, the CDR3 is TGCGCCAGCAGAACGGGTGGACTAGCGGAAACCGGGGAGCTGTTTTTT. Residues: CASRTGGLAETGELFF.

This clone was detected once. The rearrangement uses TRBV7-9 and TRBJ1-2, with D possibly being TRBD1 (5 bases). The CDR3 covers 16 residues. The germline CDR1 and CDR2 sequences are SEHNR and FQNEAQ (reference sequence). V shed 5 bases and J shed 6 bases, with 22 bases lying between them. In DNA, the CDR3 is TGTGCCAGCAGCCAGACCATACCCAGGGAAGAGAATGGCTACACCTTC. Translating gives CASSQTIPREENGYTF. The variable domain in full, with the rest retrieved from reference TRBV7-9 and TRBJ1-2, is DTGVSQNPRHKITKRGQNVTFRCDPISEHNRLYWYRQTLGQGPEFLTYFQNEAQLEKSRLLSDRFSAERPKGSFSTLEIQRTEQGDSAMYLCASSQTIPREENGYTFGSGTRLTVV.

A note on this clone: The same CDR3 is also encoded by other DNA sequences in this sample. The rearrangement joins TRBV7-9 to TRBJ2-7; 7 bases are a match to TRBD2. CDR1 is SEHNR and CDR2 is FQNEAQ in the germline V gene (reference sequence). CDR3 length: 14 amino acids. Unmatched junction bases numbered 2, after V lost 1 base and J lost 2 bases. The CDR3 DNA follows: TGTGCCAGCAGCTTAGTGGCGGGGGCCTACGAGCAGTACTTC. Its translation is CASSLVAGAYEQYF.

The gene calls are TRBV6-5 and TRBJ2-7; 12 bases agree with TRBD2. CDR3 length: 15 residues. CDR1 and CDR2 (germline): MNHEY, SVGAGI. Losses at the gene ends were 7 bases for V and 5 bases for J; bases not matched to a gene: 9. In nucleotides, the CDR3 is TGTGCCAGCACCTCACTAGCGGGAGGATCAGACGAGCAGTACTTC. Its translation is CASTSLAGGSDEQYF.

CDR3 amino acids: CASSRQGFSTEAFF. The CDR3 DNA sequence: TGTGCCAGCAGCCGACAGGGGTTTTCGACTGAAGCTTTCTTT. The chain carries TRBV7-9 and TRBJ1-1; 8 positions match TRBD1. J lost 5 bases, V lost 5 bases, and 7 bases had no gene match. CDR3 length: 14 residues. Germline V gene lookup returns CDR1 SEHNR and CDR2 FQNEAQ (reference sequence).

CDR3 DNA: TGCGCCAGCGAGACAGTGAACACCGGGGAGCTGTTTTTT. Translating it yields CASETVNTGELFF. This chain uses TRBV5-1 with TRBJ2-2, with D tentatively TRBD1 (5 bases). V was clipped by 7 bases and J by 1 base, with 8 bases between them. Germline V lookup: CDR1 SGHRS, CDR2 YFSETQ. There are 13 residues in the CDR3.

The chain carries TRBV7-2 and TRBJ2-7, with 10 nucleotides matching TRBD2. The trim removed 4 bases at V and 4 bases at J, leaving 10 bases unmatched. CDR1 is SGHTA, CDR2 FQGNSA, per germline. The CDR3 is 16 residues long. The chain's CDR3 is CASSWGGSGGAYEQYF. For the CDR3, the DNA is TGTGCCAGCAGCTGGGGCGGGAGCGGGGGGGCTTACGAGCAGTACTTC.

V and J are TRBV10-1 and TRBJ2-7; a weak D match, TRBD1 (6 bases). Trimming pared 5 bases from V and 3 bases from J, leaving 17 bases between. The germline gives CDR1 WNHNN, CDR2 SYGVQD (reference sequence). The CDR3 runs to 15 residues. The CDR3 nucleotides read TGCGCCAGCAGTCCTCTACGGGGCAGGGGCTACGAGCAGTACTTC. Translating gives CASSPLRGRGYEQYF.

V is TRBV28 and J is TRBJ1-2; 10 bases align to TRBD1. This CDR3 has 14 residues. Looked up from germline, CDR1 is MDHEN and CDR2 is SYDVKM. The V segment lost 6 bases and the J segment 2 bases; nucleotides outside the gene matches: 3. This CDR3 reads CASRTGQGNYGYTF. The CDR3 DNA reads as TGTGCCAGCAGAACGGGACAGGGGAACTATGGCTACACCTTC.

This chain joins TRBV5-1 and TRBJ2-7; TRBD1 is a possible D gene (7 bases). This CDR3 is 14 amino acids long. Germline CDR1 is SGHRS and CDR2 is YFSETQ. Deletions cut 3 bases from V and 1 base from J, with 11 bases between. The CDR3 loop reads CASSWQGGSYEQYF. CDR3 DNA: TGCGCCAGCAGCTGGCAGGGGGGATCCTACGAGCAGTACTTC. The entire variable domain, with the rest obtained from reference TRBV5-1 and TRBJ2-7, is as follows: KAGVTQTPRYLIKTRGQQVTLSCSPISGHRSVSWYQQTPGQGLQFLFEYFSETQRNKGNFPGRFSGRQFSNSRSEMNVSTLELGDSALYLCASSWQGGSYEQYFGPGTRLTVT.

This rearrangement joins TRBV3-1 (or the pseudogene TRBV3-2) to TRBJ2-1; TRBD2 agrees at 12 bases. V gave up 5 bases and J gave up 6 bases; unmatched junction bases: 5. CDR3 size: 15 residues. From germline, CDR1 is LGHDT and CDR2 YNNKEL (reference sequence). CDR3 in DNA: TGTGCCAGCAGCAAGACTAGCGGGAGACCCAATGAGCAGTTCTTC. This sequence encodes CASSKTSGRPNEQFF.

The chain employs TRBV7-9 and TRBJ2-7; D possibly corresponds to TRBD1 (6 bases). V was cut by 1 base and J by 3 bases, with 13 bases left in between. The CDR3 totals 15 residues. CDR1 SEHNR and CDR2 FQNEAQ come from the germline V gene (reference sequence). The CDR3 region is CASSLGGHEGYEQYF. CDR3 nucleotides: TGTGCCAGCAGCTTAGGGGGACACGAAGGCTACGAGCAGTACTTC.

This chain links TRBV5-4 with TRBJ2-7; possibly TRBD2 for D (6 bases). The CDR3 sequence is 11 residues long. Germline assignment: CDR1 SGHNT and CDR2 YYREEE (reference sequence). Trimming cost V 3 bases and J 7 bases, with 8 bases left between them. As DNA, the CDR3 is TGTGCCAGCAGCTCAGGAGGGGAGCAGTACTTC. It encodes CASSSGGEQYF. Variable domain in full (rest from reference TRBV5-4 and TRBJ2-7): ETGVTQSPTHLIKTRGQQVTLRCSSQSGHNTVSWYQQALGQGPQFIFQYYREEENGRGNFPPRFSGLQFPNYSSELNVNALELDDSALYLCASSSGGEQYFGPGTRLTVT.

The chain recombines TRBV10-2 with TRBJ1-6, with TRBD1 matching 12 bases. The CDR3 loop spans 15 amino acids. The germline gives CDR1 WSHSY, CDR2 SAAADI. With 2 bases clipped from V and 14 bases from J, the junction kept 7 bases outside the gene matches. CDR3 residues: CASSEDGTGGGALHF. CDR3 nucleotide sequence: TGCGCCAGCAGTGAGGATGGGACAGGGGGCGGAGCCCTCCACTTT.

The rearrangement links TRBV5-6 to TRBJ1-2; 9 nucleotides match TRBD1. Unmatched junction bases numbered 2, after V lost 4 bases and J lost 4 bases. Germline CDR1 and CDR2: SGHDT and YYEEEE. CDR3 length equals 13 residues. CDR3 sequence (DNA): TGTGCCAGCAGCCGGGGACAGGGCTATGGCTACACCTTC. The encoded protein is CASSRGQGYGYTF.

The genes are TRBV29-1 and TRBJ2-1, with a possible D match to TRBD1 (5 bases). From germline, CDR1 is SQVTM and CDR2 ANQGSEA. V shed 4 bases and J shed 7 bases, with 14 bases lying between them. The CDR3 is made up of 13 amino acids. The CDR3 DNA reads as TGCAGCGTTGTCAGGGCGATTCGGAATGAGCAGTTCTTC. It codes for CSVVRAIRNEQFF.

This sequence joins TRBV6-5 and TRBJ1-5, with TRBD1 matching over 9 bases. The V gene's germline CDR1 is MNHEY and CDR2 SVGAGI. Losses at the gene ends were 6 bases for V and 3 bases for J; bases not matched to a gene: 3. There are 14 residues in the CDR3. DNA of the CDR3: TGTGCCAGCAGAGGGACAGGGATCAATCAGCCCCAGCATTTT. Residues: CASRGTGINQPQHF.

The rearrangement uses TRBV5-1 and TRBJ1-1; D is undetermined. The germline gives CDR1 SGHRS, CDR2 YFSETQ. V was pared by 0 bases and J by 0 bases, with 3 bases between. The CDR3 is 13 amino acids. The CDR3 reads CASSLVVNTEAFF. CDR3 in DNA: TGCGCCAGCAGCTTGGTAGTGAACACTGAAGCTTTCTTT.

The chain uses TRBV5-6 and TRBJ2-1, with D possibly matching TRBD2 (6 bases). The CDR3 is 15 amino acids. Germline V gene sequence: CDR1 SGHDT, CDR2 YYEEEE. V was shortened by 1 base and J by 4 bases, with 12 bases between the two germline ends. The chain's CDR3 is CASSLWGGTYNEQFF. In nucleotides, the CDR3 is TGTGCCAGCAGCTTGTGGGGTGGGACTTACAATGAGCAGTTCTTC.

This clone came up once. CDR3 bases: TGTGCCAGCAGCCGTCGGGGTGGGAGTAATGAAAAACTGTTTTTT. Translation: CASSRRGGSNEKLFF. The J gene is TRBJ1-4, the V gene TRBV5-4; D gene ambiguous. Germline CDR1 and CDR2: SGHNT and YYREEE (reference sequence). V shed 4 bases and J shed 4 bases, with 14 bases lying between them. This CDR3 has 15 residues.

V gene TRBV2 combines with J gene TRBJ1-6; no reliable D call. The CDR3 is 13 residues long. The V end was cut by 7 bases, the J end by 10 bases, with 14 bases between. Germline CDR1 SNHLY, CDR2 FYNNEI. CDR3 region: CASNEGSESPLHF. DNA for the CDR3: TGTGCCAGCAACGAGGGAAGTGAATCACCCCTCCACTTT.

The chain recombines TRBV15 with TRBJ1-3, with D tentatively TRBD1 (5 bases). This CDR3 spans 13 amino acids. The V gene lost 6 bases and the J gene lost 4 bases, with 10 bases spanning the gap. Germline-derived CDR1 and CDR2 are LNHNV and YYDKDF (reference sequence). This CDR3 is CATRGGAGNTIYF. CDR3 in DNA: TGTGCCACCAGGGGAGGGGCAGGAAACACCATATATTTT.

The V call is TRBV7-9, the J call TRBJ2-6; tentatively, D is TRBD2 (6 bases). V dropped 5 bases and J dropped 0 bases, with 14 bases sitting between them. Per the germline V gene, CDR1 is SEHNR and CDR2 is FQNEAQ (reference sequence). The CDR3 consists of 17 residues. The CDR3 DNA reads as TGTGCCAGCAGCCGGTGGACCGGGAGCTCTGGGGCCAACGTCCTGACTTTC. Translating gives CASSRWTGSSGANVLTF. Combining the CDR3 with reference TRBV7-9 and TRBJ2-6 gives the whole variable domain DTGVSQNPRHKITKRGQNVTFRCDPISEHNRLYWYRQTLGQGPEFLTYFQNEAQLEKSRLLSDRFSAERPKGSFSTLEIQRTEQGDSAMYLCASSRWTGSSGANVLTFGAGSRLTVL.

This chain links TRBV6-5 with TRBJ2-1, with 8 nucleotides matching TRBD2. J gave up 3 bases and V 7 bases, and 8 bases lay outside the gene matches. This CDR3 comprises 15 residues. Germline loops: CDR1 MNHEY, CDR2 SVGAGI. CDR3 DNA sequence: TGTGCCAGCAACCAGCAGCGGGAGCTCTACAATGAGCAGTTCTTC. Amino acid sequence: CASNQQRELYNEQFF.